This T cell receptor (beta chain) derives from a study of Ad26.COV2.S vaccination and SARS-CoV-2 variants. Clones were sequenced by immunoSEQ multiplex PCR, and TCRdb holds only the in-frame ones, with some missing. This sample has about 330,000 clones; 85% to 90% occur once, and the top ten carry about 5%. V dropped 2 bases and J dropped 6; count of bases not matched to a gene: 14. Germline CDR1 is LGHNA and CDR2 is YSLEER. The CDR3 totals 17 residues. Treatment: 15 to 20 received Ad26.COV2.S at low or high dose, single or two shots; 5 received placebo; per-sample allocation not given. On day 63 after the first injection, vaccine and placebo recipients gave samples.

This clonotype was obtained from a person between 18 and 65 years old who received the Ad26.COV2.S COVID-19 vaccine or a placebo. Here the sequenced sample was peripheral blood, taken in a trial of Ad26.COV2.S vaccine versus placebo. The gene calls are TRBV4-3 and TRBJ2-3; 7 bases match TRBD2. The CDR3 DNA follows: TGCGCCAGCAGCCAAAGGCCACGGGGAGGGGCCGGGGATACGCAGTATTTT. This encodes CASSQRPRGGAGDTQYF.